This T cell receptor (beta chain) was observed in a study of human CD8 memory T cell subsets. This clonotype is called medium-sized based on its frequency. Germline V lookup: CDR1 SEHNR, CDR2 FQNEAQ (reference sequence). The CDR3 is 17 residues long. Generation of TCR beta libraries used UMI-labeled 5' RACE. Following a re-call of the 5' RACE reads, TCRdb has one entry per CDR3 protein and lacks DNA. This table holds over 10,000 distinct CDR3 sequences. This sequence joins TRBV7-9 and TRBJ1-6. The receptor was derived from a human donor in good health. The sample was CD8+ T cells from PBMCs. CDR3: CASSLGGNEAYNSPLHF.